This note documents a single T cell receptor beta chain sequence. The antigen remains undetermined. The data were obtained in a study of early T cells in non-severe SARS-CoV-2 infection. Turning to the study itself: Sequenced material consisted of bulk RNA (from unsorted whole blood), and chains were unpaired. Overall study findings and caveats: Lookups in VDJdb leaned toward anti-spike CD8 responses and missed private and CD4 specificities.

Unique molecular identifiers were attached to individual cDNA molecules. MiXCR was run by TCRdb on the 5' RACE reads, yielding one entry per CDR3 protein. The table includes tens of thousands of distinct CDR3 sequences, around 10% detected once. Germline lookup yields CDR1 PRHDT and CDR2 FYEKMQ (reference sequence). The CDR3 is made up of 15 amino acids. V shed 3 bases and J 3 bases; nucleotides not matched to a gene: 5. Sequences were derived from whole blood, sampled at baseline. The clonotype was recovered from an adult who was a healthcare worker with PCR-confirmed SARS-CoV-2 infection or an uninfected control (not recorded which). The chain is built from TRBV13 and TRBJ2-7, with TRBD1 matching 10 bases. The chain's CDR3 is CASSFTGQGVYEQYF. CDR3 coding DNA: TGTGCCAGCAGCTTTACTGGACAGGGGGTCTACGAGCAGTACTTC. Full variable domain (rest looked up from reference TRBV13 and TRBJ2-7): AAGVIQSPRHLIKEKRETATLKCYPIPRHDTVYWYQQGPGQDPQFLISFYEKMQSDKGSIPDRFSAQQFSDYHSELNMSSLELGDSALYFCASSFTGQGVYEQYFGPGTRLTVT.